This T cell receptor (beta chain) originates from a study of immune heterogeneity within non-small cell lung tumors. It was with 32 V and 13 J primers that multiplex PCR amplified TCR beta CDR3. TCRdb reprocessed the multiplex PCR reads with MiXCR, giving one entry per CDR3 protein. The data contain just over 15,000 distinct CDR3 sequences, around 27% of them singletons. This clonotype has ten or more counts. Genomic DNA extracted from bulk tumor tissue served as template. A total of around 600 ng was used per sample. Several far-apart biopsies were taken per primary tumor during surgery. It was patients with untreated, newly diagnosed non-small cell lung cancer who underwent curative surgery. Those donating were patients (newly diagnosed with non-small cell lung cancer) who were having surgery with curative intent. This CDR3 has 16 amino acids. The ends were cut back, 3 bases at V and 1 base at J, with 14 bases in the middle. In germline, CDR1 is LNHNV, CDR2 YYDKDF (reference sequence).

This chain connects TRBV15 to TRBJ2-3; D may match TRBD1 or TRBD2 (6 bases each). The sample taken for sequencing was lung tumor tissue. The source is a man in his forties with non-small cell lung cancer. The CDR3 nucleotides read TGTGCCACCAGCAGGAACAGGGACTTCGGCACAGATACGCAGTATTTT. Its protein product is CATSRNRDFGTDTQYF.